Given below is one T cell receptor (beta chain) in context. The antigen remains unidentified. V shed 0 bases and J 0 bases; nucleotides not matched to a gene: 6. Per the germline V gene, CDR1 is SGHTA and CDR2 is FQGTGA. This CDR3 spans 18 amino acids. This sample is part of a study of beta chain features in type 1 diabetes. Broader study findings: Healthy donors had naive, central memory and Treg TCRB repertoires that appeared less similar than those seen among patients.

The study reverse transcribed the entire isolated RNA, so it sequenced expressed TCRB transcripts. Libraries were prepared by immunoSEQ multiplex PCR; TCRdb keeps only in-frame clonotypes and omits some of them. The table has around 430,000 clones, about 29% seen once; the top ten hold around 0.065%. The collection from each donor was one heparinised blood draw averaging about 116 mL. A CD45RO/CCR7/CD25/CD127/CD95/CD27 panel sorted naive, central memory, regulatory and stem cell-like memory CD4+ cells. The clonotype was recovered from a man between 18 and 29 years old in good health. Sample: naive CD4+ T cells from blood. The chain employs TRBV7-3 and TRBJ2-3; TRBD2 agrees at 10 bases. The CDR3 nucleotides are TGTGCCAGCAGCTTAACTTCGGCTAGCGGGAGTAGCACAGATACGCAGTATTTT. It is translated as CASSLTSASGSSTDTQYF.